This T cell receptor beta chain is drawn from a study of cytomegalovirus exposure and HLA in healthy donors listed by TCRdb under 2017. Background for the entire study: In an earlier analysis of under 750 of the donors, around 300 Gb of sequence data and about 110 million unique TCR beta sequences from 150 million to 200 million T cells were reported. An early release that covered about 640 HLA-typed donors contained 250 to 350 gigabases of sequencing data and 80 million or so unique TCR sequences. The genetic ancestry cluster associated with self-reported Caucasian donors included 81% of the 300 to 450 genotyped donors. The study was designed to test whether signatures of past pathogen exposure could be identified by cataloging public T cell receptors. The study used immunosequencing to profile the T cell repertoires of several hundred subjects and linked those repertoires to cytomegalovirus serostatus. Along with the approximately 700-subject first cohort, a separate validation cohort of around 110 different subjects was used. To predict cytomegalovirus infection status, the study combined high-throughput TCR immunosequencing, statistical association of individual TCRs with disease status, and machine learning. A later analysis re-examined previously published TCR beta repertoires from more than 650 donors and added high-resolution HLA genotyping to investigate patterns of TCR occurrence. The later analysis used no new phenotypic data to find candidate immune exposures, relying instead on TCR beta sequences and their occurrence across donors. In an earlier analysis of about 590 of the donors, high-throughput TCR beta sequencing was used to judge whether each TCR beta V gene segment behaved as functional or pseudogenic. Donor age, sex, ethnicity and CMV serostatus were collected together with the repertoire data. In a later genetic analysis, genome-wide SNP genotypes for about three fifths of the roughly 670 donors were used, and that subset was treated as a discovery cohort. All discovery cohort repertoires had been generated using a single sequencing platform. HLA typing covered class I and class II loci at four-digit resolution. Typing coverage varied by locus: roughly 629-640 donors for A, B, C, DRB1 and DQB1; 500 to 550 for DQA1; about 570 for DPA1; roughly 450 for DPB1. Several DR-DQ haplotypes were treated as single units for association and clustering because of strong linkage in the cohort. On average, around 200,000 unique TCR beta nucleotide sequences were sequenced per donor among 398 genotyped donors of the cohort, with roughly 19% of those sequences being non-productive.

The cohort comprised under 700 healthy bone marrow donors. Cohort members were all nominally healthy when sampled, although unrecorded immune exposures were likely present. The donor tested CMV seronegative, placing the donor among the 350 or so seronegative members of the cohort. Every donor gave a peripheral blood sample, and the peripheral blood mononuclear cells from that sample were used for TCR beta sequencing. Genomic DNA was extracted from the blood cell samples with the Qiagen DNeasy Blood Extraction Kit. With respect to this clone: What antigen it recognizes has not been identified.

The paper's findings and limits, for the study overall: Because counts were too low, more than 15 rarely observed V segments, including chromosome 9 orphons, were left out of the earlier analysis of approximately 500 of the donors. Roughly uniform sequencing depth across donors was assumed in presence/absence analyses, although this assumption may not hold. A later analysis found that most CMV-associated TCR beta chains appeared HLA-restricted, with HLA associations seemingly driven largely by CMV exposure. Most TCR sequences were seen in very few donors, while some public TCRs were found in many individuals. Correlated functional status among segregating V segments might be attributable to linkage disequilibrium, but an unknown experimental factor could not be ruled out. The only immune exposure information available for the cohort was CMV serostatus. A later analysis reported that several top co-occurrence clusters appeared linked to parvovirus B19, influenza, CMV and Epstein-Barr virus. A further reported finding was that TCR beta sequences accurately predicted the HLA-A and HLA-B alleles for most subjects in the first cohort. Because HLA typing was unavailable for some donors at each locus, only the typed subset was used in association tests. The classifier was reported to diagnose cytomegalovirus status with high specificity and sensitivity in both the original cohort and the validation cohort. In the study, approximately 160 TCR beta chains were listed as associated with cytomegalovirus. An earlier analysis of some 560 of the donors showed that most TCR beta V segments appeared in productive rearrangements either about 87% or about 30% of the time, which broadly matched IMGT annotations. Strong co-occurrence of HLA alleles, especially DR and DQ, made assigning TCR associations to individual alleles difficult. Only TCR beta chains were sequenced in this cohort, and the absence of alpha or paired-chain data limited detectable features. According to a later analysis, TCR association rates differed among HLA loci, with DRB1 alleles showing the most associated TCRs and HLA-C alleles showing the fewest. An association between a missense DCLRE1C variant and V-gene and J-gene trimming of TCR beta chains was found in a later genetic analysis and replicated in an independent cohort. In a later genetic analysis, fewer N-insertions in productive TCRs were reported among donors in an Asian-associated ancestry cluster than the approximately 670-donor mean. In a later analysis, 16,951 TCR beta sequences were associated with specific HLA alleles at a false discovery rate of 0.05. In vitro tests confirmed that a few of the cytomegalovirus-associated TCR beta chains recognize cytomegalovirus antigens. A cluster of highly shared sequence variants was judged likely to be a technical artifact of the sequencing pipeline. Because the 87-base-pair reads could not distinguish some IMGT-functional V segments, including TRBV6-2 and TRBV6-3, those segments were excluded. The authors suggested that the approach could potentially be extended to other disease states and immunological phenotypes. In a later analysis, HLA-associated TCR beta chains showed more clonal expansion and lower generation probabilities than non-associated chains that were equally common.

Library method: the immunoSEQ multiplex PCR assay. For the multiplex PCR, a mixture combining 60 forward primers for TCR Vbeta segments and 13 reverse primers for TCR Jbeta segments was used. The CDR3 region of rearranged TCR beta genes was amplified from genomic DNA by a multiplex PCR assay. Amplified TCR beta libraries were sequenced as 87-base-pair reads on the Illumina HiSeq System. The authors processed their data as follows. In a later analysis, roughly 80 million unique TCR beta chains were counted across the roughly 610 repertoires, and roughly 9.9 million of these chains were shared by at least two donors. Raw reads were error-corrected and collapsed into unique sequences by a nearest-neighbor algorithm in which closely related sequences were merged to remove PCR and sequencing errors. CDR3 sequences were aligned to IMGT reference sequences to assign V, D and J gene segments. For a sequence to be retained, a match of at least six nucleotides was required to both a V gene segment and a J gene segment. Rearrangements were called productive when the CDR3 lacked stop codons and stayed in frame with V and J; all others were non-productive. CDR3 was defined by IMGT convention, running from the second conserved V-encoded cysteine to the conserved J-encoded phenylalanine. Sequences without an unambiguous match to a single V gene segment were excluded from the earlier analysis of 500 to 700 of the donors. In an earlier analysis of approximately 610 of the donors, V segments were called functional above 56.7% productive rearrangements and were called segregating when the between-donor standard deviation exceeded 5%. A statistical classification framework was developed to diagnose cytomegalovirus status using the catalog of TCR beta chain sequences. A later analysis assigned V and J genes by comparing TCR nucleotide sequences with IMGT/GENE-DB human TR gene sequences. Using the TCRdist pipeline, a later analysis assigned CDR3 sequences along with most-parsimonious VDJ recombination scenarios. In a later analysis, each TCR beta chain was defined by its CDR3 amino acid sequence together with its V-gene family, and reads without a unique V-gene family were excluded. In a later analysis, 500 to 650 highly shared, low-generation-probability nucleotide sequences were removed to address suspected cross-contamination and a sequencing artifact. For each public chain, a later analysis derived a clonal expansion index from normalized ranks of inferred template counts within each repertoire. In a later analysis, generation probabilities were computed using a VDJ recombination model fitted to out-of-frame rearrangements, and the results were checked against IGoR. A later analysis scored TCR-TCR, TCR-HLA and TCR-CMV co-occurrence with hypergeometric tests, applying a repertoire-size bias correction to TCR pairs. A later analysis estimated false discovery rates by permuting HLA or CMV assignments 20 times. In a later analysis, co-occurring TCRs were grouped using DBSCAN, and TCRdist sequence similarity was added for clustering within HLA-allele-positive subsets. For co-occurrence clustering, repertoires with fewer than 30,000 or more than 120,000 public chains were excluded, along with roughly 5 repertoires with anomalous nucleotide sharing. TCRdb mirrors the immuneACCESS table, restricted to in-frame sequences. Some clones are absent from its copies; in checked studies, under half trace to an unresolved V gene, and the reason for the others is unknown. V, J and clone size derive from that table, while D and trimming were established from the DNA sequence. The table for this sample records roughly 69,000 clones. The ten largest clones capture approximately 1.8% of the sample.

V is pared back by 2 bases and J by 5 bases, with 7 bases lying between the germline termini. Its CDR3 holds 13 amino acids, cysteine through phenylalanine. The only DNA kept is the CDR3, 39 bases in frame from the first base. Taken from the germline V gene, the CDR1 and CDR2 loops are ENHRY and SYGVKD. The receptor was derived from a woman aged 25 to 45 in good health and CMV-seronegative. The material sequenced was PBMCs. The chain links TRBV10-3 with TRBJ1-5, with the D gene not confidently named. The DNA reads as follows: TGTGCCATCAGTGAGGATAGTGATCAGCCCCAGCATTTT. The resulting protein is CAISEDSDQPQHF.